This entry lists 11 T cell receptor beta chains sequenced from one sample in a study of blood T cell repertoires in COVID-19. The table came from immunoSEQ multiplex PCR; TCRdb's copy has only in-frame clones and leaves some out. The data show 85,000 to 95,000 clones, with 87% seen just once and 7% to 9% held by the top ten. Sequencing input: peripheral blood. These receptors came from a human donor with acute or convalescent COVID-19. The donor label of this sample is uncertain.

This clone has more than one count but fewer than ten. V gene TRBV11-2 combines with J gene TRBJ1-1; D is possibly TRBD1 (5 bases). V was shortened by 5 bases and J by 2 bases, with 12 bases between the two germline ends. This CDR3 region has 14 residues. The germline V gene has CDR1 SGHAT and CDR2 FQNNGV. CDR3 sequence: CASSPRGGNTEAFF. In DNA form, the CDR3 reads TGTGCCAGCAGCCCCCGCGGGGGAAACACTGAAGCTTTCTTT.

This chain connects TRBV24-1 to TRBJ2-1; 8 nucleotides match TRBD2. The CDR3 is 14 residues long. V shed 7 bases and J 2 bases; nucleotides not matched to a gene: 3. CDR1 is KGHDR and CDR2 is SFDVKD in the germline V gene. The CDR3 DNA is TGTGCCACCAGCATCGGGGGGGCCTACAATGAGCAGTTCTTC. It encodes CATSIGGAYNEQFF.

The chain recombines TRBV12-5 with TRBJ1-5; TRBD1 matches 11 bases. The trim removed 6 bases at V and 4 bases at J, leaving 8 bases unmatched. Germline V gene lookup returns CDR1 LGHNT and CDR2 FRNRAP. The CDR3 consists of 16 residues. CDR3 DNA sequence: TGTGCTAGTGGCCTAGGGACAGGGGGAAAGAATCAGCCCCAGCATTTT. As protein: CASGLGTGGKNQPQHF.

Only one count was recorded for this clone. The V and J genes are TRBV27 and TRBJ1-6, with D possibly matching TRBD1 (6 bases). V was clipped by 6 bases and J by 10 bases, with 13 bases between them. The CDR3 has 13 residues. From germline, CDR1 is MNHEY and CDR2 SMNVEV (reference sequence). The CDR3 is CASSRQVDSPLHF. Here the CDR3 DNA reads TGTGCCAGCAGCCGACAGGTGGACTCACCCCTCCACTTT.

This clone was seen only once. The V and J genes are TRBV6-2 or TRBV6-3 and TRBJ2-7; D may be TRBD1 (5 bases). CDR1 and CDR2 (germline): MNHEY, SVGEGT. The CDR3 runs 15 residues. With 2 bases removed from V and 2 bases from J, the gap between germline ends came to 13 bases. CDR3 in amino acids: CASSYGAGRTYEQYF. The CDR3 DNA follows: TGTGCCAGCAGTTACGGGGCCGGGCGAACCTACGAGCAGTACTTC.

V is TRBV5-4 and J is TRBJ1-2, with a weak D call TRBD1 (5 bases). V dropped 3 bases and J dropped 5 bases, with 8 bases sitting between them. This CDR3 comprises 12 residues. Germline CDR1 is SGHNT and CDR2 is YYREEE (reference sequence). The CDR3 region is CASSSWTYGYTF. In DNA, the CDR3 is TGTGCCAGCAGCTCCTGGACATATGGCTACACCTTC.

As DNA, the CDR3 is TGTGCCTGGAGAGGGCTAGCGGGGACTCATACGCAGTATTTT. The encoded protein is CAWRGLAGTHTQYF. The V gene is TRBV30, the J gene TRBJ2-3, with TRBD2 matching over 9 bases. Unmatched junction bases numbered 8, after V lost 3 bases and J lost 7 bases. This CDR3 has 14 amino acids. CDR1 and CDR2 from the germline V gene are GTSNPN and SVGIG (reference sequence). Full variable domain (missing parts from reference TRBV30 and TRBJ2-3): SQTIHQWPATLVQPVGSPLSLECTVEGTSNPNLYWYRQAAGRGLQLLFYSVGIGQISSEVPQNLSASRPQDRQFILSSKKLLLSDSGFYLCAWRGLAGTHTQYFGPGTRLTVL.

The CDR3 DNA reads as TGCGCCAGCAGCTTGGCAGTCTTAGCGGGGGGGAGGAATGAGCAGTTCTTC. It is translated as CASSLAVLAGGRNEQFF. The V call is TRBV5-1, the J call TRBJ2-1, with 11 bases that match TRBD2. This CDR3 spans 17 amino acids. The V and J ends lost 0 bases and 7 bases, in that order; junction bases with no gene match: 9. CDR1 SGHRS and CDR2 YFSETQ come from the germline V gene.

The chain carries TRBV4-3 and TRBJ1-2; 7 nucleotides line up with TRBD1. J lost 1 base, V lost 0 bases, and 5 bases had no gene match. Germline lookup yields CDR1 LGHNA and CDR2 YSLEER. The length of the CDR3 is 16 residues. CDR3 DNA sequence: TGCGCCAGCAGCCAAGAGGGGACAGTTGTTAACTATGGCTACACCTTC. It yields the protein CASSQEGTVVNYGYTF.

The chain uses TRBV19 and TRBJ2-1; TRBD2 agrees at 12 bases. With 7 bases clipped from V and 0 bases from J, the junction kept 13 bases outside the gene matches. The CDR3 length is 19 residues. Germline CDR1 is LNHDA and CDR2 is SQIVND (reference sequence). The CDR3 reads CASIGSSGGAPGSYNEQFF. CDR3 DNA sequence: TGTGCCAGTATTGGGTCTAGCGGGGGGGCCCCTGGCTCCTACAATGAGCAGTTCTTC.

This rearrangement joins TRBV6-2 or TRBV6-3 to TRBJ2-7; D perhaps matches TRBD1 (5 bases). Trimming shortened V by 2 bases and J by 4 bases, and 15 bases separated the two germline ends. In germline, CDR1 is MNHEY, CDR2 SVGEGT. The CDR3 totals 15 residues. For the CDR3, the DNA is TGTGCCAGCAGTTACGAGACAGTGGGCCCTTACGAGCAGTACTTC. Its protein product is CASSYETVGPYEQYF.